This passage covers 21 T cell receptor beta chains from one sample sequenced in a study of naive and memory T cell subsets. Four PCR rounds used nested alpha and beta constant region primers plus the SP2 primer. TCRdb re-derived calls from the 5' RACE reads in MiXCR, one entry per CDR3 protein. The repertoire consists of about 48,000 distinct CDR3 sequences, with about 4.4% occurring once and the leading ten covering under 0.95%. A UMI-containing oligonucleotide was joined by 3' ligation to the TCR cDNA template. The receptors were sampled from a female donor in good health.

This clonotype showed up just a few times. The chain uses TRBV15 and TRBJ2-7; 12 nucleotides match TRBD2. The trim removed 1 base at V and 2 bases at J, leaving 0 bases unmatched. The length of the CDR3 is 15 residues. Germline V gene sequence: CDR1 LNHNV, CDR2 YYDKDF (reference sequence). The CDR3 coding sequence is TGTGCCACCAGCAGAGGGACTAGCGGGACCTACGAGCAGTACTTC. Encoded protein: CATSRGTSGTYEQYF.

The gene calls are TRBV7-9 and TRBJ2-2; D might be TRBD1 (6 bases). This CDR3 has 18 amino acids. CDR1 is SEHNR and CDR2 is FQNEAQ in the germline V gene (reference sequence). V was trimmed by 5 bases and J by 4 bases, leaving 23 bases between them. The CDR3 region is CASSPRTGSWQTTGELFF. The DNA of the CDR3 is TGTGCCAGCAGCCCAAGAACAGGGTCGTGGCAGACCACCGGGGAGCTGTTTTTT.

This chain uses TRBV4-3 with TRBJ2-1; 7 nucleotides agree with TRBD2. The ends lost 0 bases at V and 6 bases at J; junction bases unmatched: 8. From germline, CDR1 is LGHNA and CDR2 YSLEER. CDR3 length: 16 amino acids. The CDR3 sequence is CASSQEPRLAVNEQFF. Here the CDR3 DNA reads TGCGCCAGCAGCCAAGAACCCCGACTAGCAGTCAATGAGCAGTTCTTC.

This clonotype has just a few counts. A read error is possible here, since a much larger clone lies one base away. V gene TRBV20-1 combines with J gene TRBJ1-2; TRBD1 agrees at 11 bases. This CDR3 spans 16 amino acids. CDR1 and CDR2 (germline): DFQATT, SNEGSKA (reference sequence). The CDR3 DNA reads TGCAGTGCTAGGTCGACCGGGACAGGGGGACGTTATGGCGACACCTTC. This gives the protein CSARSTGTGGRYGDTF.

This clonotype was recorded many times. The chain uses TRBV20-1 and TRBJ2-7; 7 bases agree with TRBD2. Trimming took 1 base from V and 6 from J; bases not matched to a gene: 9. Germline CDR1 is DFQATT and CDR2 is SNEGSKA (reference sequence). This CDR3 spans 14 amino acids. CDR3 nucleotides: TGCAGTGCTAGAGTGCGGGGAGGGCTGGGCGAGCAGTACTTC. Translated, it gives CSARVRGGLGEQYF.

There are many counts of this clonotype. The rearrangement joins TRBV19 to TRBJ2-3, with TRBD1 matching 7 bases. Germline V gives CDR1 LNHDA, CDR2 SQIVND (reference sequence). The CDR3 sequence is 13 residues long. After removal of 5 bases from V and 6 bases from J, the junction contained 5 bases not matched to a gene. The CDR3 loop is CASSPQGRDTQYF. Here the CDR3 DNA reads TGTGCCAGTAGTCCACAGGGGCGGGATACGCAGTATTTT.

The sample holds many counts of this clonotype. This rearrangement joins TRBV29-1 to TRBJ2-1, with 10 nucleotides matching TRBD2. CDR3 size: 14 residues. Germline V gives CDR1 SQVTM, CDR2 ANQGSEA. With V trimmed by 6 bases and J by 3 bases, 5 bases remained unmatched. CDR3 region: CSVIKREGYNEQFF. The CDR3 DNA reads TGCAGCGTCATAAAGCGGGAGGGCTACAATGAGCAGTTCTTC.

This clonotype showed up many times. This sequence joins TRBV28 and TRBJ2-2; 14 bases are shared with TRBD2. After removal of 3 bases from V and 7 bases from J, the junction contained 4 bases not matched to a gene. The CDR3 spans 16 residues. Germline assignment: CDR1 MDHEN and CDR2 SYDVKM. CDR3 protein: CASSFRLAGGIGELFF. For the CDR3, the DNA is TGTGCCAGCAGTTTCCGACTAGCGGGAGGGATCGGGGAGCTGTTTTTT.

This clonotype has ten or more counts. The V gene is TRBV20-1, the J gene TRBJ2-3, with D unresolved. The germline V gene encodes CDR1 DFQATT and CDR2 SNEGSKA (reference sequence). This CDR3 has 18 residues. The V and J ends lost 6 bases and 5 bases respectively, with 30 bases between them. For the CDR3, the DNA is TGCAGTGCCCCGAATAGGGTACTGACCAGGAATAGGAAAGATACGCAGTATTTT. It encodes CSAPNRVLTRNRKDTQYF.

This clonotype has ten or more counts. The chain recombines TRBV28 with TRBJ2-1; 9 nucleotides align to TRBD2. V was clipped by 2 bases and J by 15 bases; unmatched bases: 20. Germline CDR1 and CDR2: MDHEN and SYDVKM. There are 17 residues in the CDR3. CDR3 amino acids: CASSLTFGGTSSRPLFF. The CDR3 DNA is TGTGCCAGCAGTTTAACTTTTGGAGGGACTAGCTCTCGGCCGCTGTTCTTC.

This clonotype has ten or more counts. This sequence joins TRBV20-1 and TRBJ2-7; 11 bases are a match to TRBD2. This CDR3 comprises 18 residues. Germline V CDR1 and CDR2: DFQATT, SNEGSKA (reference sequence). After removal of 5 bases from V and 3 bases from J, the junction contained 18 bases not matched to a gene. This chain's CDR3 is CSASPIDSGRGYFYEQYF. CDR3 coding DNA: TGCAGTGCTTCTCCTATCGATAGCGGGAGGGGCTATTTCTACGAGCAGTACTTC.

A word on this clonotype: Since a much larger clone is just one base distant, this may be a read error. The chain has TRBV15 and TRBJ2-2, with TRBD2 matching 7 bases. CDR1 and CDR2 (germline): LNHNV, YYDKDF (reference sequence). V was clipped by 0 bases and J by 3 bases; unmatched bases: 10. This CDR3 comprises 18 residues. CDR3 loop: CATSRDYWSGDDTGELFF. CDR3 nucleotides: TGTGCCACCAGCAGAGATTATTGGAGCGGGGACGACACCGGGGAGCTGTTTTTT.

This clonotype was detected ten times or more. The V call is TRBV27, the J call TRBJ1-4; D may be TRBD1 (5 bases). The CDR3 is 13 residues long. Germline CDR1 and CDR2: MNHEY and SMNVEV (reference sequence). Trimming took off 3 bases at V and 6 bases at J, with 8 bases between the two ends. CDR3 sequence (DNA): TGTGCCAGCAGTTTCCTGGGGGATGAAAAACTGTTTTTT. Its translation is CASSFLGDEKLFF.

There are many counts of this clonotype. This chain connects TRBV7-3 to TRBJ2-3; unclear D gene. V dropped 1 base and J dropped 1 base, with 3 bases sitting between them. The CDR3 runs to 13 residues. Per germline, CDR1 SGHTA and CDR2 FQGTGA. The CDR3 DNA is TGTGCCAGCAGCTTAAAGGGCACAGATACGCAGTATTTT. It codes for CASSLKGTDTQYF.

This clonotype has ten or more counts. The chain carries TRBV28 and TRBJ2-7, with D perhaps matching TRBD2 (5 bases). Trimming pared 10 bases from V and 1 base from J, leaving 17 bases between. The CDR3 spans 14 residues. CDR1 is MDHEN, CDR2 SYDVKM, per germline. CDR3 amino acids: CATIPGDRSYEQYF. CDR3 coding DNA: TGTGCCACAATTCCCGGGGATAGATCCTACGAGCAGTACTTC.

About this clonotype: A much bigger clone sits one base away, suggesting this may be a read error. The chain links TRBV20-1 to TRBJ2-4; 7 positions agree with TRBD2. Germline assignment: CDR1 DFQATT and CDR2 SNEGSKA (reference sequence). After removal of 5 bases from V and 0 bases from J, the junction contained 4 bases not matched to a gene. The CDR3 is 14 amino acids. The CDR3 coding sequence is TGCAGTGCTGGGGGGGTGCTAGCCAAAAACATTCAGTACTTC. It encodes CSAGGVLAKNIQYF.

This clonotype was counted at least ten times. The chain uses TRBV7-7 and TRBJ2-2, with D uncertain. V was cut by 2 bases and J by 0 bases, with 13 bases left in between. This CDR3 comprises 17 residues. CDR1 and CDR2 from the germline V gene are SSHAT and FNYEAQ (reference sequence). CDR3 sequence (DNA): TGTGCCAGCAGCTTAAGGACGCCGGGCCCGAACACCGGGGAGCTGTTTTTT. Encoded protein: CASSLRTPGPNTGELFF.

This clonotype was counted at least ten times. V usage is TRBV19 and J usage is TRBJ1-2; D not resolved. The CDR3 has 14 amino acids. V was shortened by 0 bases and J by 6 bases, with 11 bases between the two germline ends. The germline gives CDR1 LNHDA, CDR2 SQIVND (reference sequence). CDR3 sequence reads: CASSIDQRPDGYTF. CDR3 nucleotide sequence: TGTGCCAGTAGTATAGATCAACGGCCAGATGGCTACACCTTC.

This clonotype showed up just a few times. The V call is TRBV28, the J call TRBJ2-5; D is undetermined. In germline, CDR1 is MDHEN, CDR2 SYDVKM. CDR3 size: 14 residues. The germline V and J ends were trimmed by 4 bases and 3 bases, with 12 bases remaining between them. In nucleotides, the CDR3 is TGTGCCAGCAGTTCAGGACGCCTAGAAGAGACCCAGTACTTC. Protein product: CASSSGRLEETQYF.

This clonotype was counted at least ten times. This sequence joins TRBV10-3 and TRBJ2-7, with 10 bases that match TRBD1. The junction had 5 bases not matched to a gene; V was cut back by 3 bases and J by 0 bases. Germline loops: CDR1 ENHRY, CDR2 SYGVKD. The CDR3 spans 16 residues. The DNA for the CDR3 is TGTGCCATCAGTGACCCGGGACAGGGGAACTCCTACGAGCAGTACTTC. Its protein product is CAISDPGQGNSYEQYF.

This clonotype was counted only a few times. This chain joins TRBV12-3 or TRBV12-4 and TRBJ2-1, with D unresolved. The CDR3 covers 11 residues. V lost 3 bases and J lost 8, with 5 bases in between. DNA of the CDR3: TGTGCCAGCAGTTTGCAGGATGAGCAGTTCTTC. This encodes CASSLQDEQFF.